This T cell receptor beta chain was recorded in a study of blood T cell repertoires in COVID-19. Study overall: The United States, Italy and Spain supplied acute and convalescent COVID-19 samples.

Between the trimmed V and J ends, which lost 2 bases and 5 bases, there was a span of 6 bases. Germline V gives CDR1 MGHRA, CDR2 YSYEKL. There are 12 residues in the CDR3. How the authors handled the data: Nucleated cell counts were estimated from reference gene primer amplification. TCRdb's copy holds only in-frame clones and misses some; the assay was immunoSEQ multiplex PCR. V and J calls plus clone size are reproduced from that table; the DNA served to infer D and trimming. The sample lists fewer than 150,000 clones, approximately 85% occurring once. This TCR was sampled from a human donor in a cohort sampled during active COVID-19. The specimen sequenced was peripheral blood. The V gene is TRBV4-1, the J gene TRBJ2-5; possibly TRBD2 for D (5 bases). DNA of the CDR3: TGCGCCAGCAGCCAACCGGGGGAGACCCAGTACTTC. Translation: CASSQPGETQYF.